This T cell receptor (beta chain) appears in the sequencing data of a study of CD8+ T cells in alopecia areata. cDNA reverse transcribed from extracted RNA served as the sequencing template. Sequencing used immunoSEQ multiplex PCR; TCRdb keeps in-frame clones, though not all of them. The sample records 110,000 or so clones, under 60% being singletons. Source material: NKG2D-low CD8+ T cells sorted from blood. The sequence was collected from a human donor with alopecia areata.

CDR3 DNA sequence: TGTGCCAGCAGTGATAGTCCGAGTCACCGTTATGGCTACACCTTC. Protein product: CASSDSPSHRYGYTF. J is TRBJ1-2 and V is TRBV6-1, with D uncertain. V lost 3 bases and J lost 5, with 16 bases in between. Looked up from germline, CDR1 is MNHNS and CDR2 is SASEGT. This CDR3 contains 15 residues.